This TCR beta chain stems from a study of identical twins. CDR3 length: 15 residues. The germline V gene encodes CDR1 MNHEY and CDR2 SMNVEV (reference sequence). V lost 5 bases to trimming and J lost 7 bases; unmatched junction nucleotides: 5. TCRdb re-called the 5' RACE reads through MiXCR, storing one row per CDR3 protein. The sample records around 250,000 distinct CDR3 sequences, roughly 8% being singletons. These sequences were also reported in another study, on yellow fever vaccine responses in identical twins.

Sequenced input: CD8+ T cells sorted from blood. This sequence joins TRBV27 and TRBJ2-1, with 13 positions matching TRBD2. This sequence was found in a woman aged 18-29 years in good health. The DNA of the CDR3 is TGTGCCAGCAGTCCCGGGACTAGCGGGACGAATGAGCAGTTCTTC. Its translation is CASSPGTSGTNEQFF.